The rows below give T cell receptor beta chains drawn from one sample of a study of T cell responses to AZD1222 COVID-19 vaccine. This table comes from immunoSEQ multiplex PCR, and its TCRdb copy is limited to in-frame clones, with some not included. The sample has about 92,000 clones, approximately 90% seen once. The sequences come from peripheral blood, collected on day 0 of AZD1222 vaccination. The source is an adult in good health. Each CDR3 is given with its conserved first and last residue. The order of the fields is J gene, V gene, D gene, clone size, CDR3 DNA, CDR3 protein. The D gene is left open where the match is weak. A row's size may be missing; if present it is once, few, many or a size class.

>TRBJ1-6|TRBV29-1|TRBD1|-
TGCAGCGTTCTAACAGGGGTAGGTTCACCCCTCCACTTT
CSVLTGVGSPLHF
>TRBJ2-1|TRBV7-8|-|-
TGTGCCAGCAGCTTAGGATCCGTTGTGGGGGTAAGCTCCTACAATGAGCAGTTCTTC
CASSLGSVVGVSSYNEQFF
>TRBJ1-2|TRBV11-2|-|-
TGTGCCAGCAGCTTAGCCCCGGGCACTGATGGCTACACCTTC
CASSLAPGTDGYTF
>TRBJ1-3|TRBV11-2|-|-
TGTGCCAGCAGCTCCGGGCCCACGGCTGGAAACACCATATATTTT
CASSSGPTAGNTIYF
>TRBJ2-7|TRBV11-2|TRBD1|-
TGTGCCAGCAGCTCCGGGACAGCCAACCACGAGCAGTACTTC
CASSSGTANHEQYF
>TRBJ2-3|TRBV6-1|-|-
TGTGCCAGCAGTGAAGTGGGGCAAGGATCAGATACGCAGTATTTT
CASSEVGQGSDTQYF
>TRBJ1-2|TRBV7-9|TRBD1|-
TGTGCCAGCAGCTTAGCTGGGCCGGGACAGAACTATGGCTACACCTTC
CASSLAGPGQNYGYTF
>TRBJ2-2|TRBV5-1|-|-
TGCGCCAGCAGCTTAAGGCCCGGGGCCGGGGAGCTGTTTTTT
CASSLRPGAGELFF
>TRBJ1-2|TRBV6-5|-|-
TGTGCCAGCAGTTACACGGTTAACTATGGCTACACCTTC
CASSYTVNYGYTF
>TRBJ1-1|TRBV19|TRBD1|-
TGTGCCAGTAGTGCATCTTCCGGGACAGGGCGATCTAACACTGAAGCTTTCTTT
CASSASSGTGRSNTEAFF
>TRBJ1-5|TRBV30|-|-
TGTGCCTGGAGTAAAAGCAATCAGCCCCAGCATTTT
CAWSKSNQPQHF
>TRBJ2-1|TRBV19|TRBD2|-
TGTGCCAGTAGTAGTACGGGGGGTTCCTACAATGAGCAGTTCTTC
CASSSTGGSYNEQFF
>TRBJ2-7|TRBV4-1|TRBD1|-
TGCGCCAGCAGCCAAGTACAGGGGTACGAGCAGTACTTC
CASSQVQGYEQYF
>TRBJ1-2|TRBV5-1|TRBD1|-
TGCGCCAGCAGCGGAGGGACAGGGGCCCTGAACTATGGCTACACCTTC
CASSGGTGALNYGYTF
>TRBJ1-2|TRBV10-3|-|-
TGTGCCATCAGTGAAAGTACAGGGTATGGCTACACCTTC
CAISESTGYGYTF
>TRBJ1-2|TRBV19|TRBD1|-
TGTGCCAGTAGCCCGGGACAGGGTCGGGGCTACACCTTC
CASSPGQGRGYTF
>TRBJ1-2|TRBV27|-|-
TGTGCCAGCCGGTCCGGGGACACGGAGGGGTACTATGGCTACACCTTC
CASRSGDTEGYYGYTF
>TRBJ2-1|TRBV7-9|TRBD2|-
TGTGCCAGCAGCTTAGCCCCGACTAGCGGGGGAGTTTACAATGAGCAGTTCTTC
CASSLAPTSGGVYNEQFF
>TRBJ1-1|TRBV4-2|-|-
TGTGCCAGCAGCCAAGGCGAGTCGAACACTGAAGCTTTCTTT
CASSQGESNTEAFF
>TRBJ1-5|TRBV6-6|-|few
TGTGCCAGCAGTTCAGGGGAGGTTGGTAGGGCCCAGCATTTT
CASSSGEVGRAQHF
>TRBJ1-2|TRBV3-1/TRBV3-2|TRBD1|-
TGTGCCAGCAGCCAAGGCTCCATGACAGGGGGCACGGAAGGCTACACCTTC
CASSQGSMTGGTEGYTF
>TRBJ1-6|TRBV7-2|-|-
TGTGCCAGCAGCTTATATCATGCGATCGGACCTAATTCACCCCTCCACTTT
CASSLYHAIGPNSPLHF
>TRBJ1-4|TRBV30|TRBD1|-
TGTGCCTGGGGGAGACAGGGTTTTAATGAAAAACTGTTTTTT
CAWGRQGFNEKLFF
>TRBJ1-2|TRBV19|-|-
TGTGCCAGTAGGAACCCGGGACGGGCCGCTAACTATGGCTACACCTTC
CASRNPGRAANYGYTF
>TRBJ2-4|TRBV9|TRBD2|-
TGTGCCAGCAGCCCCCACGGACTAGCCGAAAACATTCAGTACTTC
CASSPHGLAENIQYF
>TRBJ1-2|TRBV5-1|-|-
TGCGCCAGCAGCTCCCCCGGGGGCTATGGCTACACCTTC
CASSSPGGYGYTF
>TRBJ1-5|TRBV2|-|-
TGTGCCAGCAGAACACAGGGCGCCCGCGGCAATCAGCCCCAGCATTTT
CASRTQGARGNQPQHF
>TRBJ2-2|TRBV19|-|-
TGTGCCAGTAGTTCCCAGGGGACGGGGGATTTCACCGGGGAGCTGTTTTTT
CASSSQGTGDFTGELFF
>TRBJ2-5|TRBV19|-|once
TGTGCCAGTAGTATATCCCCCCCTCGGGGGGCGAGGCGTACCCAGTACTTC
CASSISPPRGARRTQYF
>TRBJ2-7|TRBV4-3|-|-
TGCGCCAGCAGGGACACCTTCTACGAGCAGTACTTC
CASRDTFYEQYF
>TRBJ1-5|TRBV6-5|-|-
TGTGCCAGCAAATTTGGAGGGGGGAGCAATCAGCCCCAGCATTTT
CASKFGGGSNQPQHF
>TRBJ1-2|TRBV24-1|-|once
TGTGCCACCAGTGGCACCGGGACGAACTATGGCTACACCTTC
CATSGTGTNYGYTF
>TRBJ2-1|TRBV12-5|-|-
TGTGCTAGTGGTTCCATCCACAATGAGCAGTTCTTC
CASGSIHNEQFF
>TRBJ1-2|TRBV7-2|-|-
TGTGCCAGCAGCCCCTCCCAGTTGGTTGTAGGCTACACCTTC
CASSPSQLVVGYTF
>TRBJ2-3|TRBV11-2|TRBD2|once
TGTGCCAGCAGCTTAGCTAGCGGGGGTTGGGGAGATACGCAGTATTTT
CASSLASGGWGDTQYF
>TRBJ2-3|TRBV11-3|-|-
TGTGCCAGCAGCCCGAGCGGACAGTTTAGCACAGATACGCAGTATTTT
CASSPSGQFSTDTQYF
>TRBJ2-7|TRBV27|TRBD1|-
TGTGCCAGCAGTTCGGGACAGGGTACCTACGAGCAGTACTTC
CASSSGQGTYEQYF
>TRBJ2-3|TRBV2|-|once
TGTGCCAGCAGGGCTAGTGCCGGGGGGCTCAGCACAGATACGCAGTATTTT
CASRASAGGLSTDTQYF
>TRBJ2-2|TRBV7-9|-|-
TGTGCCAGCAGCTTAAGGGGGGCGAACACCGGGGAGCTGTTTTTT
CASSLRGANTGELFF
>TRBJ1-3|TRBV6-5|-|-
TGTGCCAGCAGCTTTTTTGGATCACCTGGAAACACCATATATTTT
CASSFFGSPGNTIYF
>TRBJ2-3|TRBV7-9|-|-
TGTGCCAGCAGCCCCCGGAGCGGTGGGGGATACACAGATACGCAGTATTTT
CASSPRSGGGYTDTQYF
>TRBJ1-6|TRBV6-5|-|-
TGTGCCAGCAACAGGGCAACTACCACCACTTCACCCCTCCACTTT
CASNRATTTTSPLHF
>TRBJ2-2|TRBV3-1/TRBV3-2|TRBD1|-
TGTGCCAGCAGGCGGGAACAGGGGGCCACCGGGGAGCTGTTTTTT
CASRREQGATGELFF
>TRBJ1-2|TRBV18|-|-
TGTGCCAGCTCACCAATTAGCGGTGGCTACACCTTC
CASSPISGGYTF
>TRBJ2-1|TRBV10-3|TRBD1|-
TGTGCCATCAGTGAGTCAGCCGGGACAGGCCCTTTAAATGAGCAGTTCTTC
CAISESAGTGPLNEQFF
>TRBJ1-2|TRBV6-5|-|-
TGTGCCAGCAGTTCAGTAGGGCACTATGGCTACACCTTC
CASSSVGHYGYTF
>TRBJ1-2|TRBV5-1|TRBD1|-
TGCGCCAGCAGCTTGGCCTGGGGGACAGGGGTTGGCTACACCTTC
CASSLAWGTGVGYTF
>TRBJ2-7|TRBV24-1|-|-
TGTGCGGACGAGGTCCTCTCCTACGAGCAGTACTTC
CADEVLSYEQYF
>TRBJ1-2|TRBV19|TRBD1|-
TGTGCCAGTAGTCTCCAGGGACAGAACTATGGCTACACCTTC
CASSLQGQNYGYTF
>TRBJ1-4|TRBV28|TRBD1|-
TGTGCCAGCAGTTTATACGGACAGGAGCAAAAACTGTTTTTT
CASSLYGQEQKLFF
>TRBJ2-1|TRBV7-9|-|-
TGTGCCAGCAGCCCAGGTCACCTCTCCTACAATGAGCAGTTCTTC
CASSPGHLSYNEQFF
>TRBJ1-2|TRBV14|-|-
TGTGCCAGCAGCCAAGCGGGGCAAAGGAGTGGCTACACCTTC
CASSQAGQRSGYTF
>TRBJ2-2|TRBV5-6|TRBD2|-
TGTGCCAGCGGACCCGCCAGCGGGGGCCTTCAGAACACCGGGGAGCTGTTTTTT
CASGPASGGLQNTGELFF
>TRBJ1-1|TRBV2|-|-
TGTGCCAGCAAGGGTGGGTTATACACTGAAGCTTTCTTT
CASKGGLYTEAFF
>TRBJ1-5|TRBV4-1|TRBD1|-
TGCGCCAGCAGCCACCGGACAGGGACAGATCAGCCCCAGCATTTT
CASSHRTGTDQPQHF